This record covers a single T cell receptor (beta chain). Clones were sequenced by immunoSEQ multiplex PCR, and TCRdb holds only the in-frame ones, with some missing. The data show 90,000 to 100,000 clones, 90% to 96% seen once. These data originate in a study of technical replicates of blood from a few donors. J lost 5 bases, V lost 3 bases, and 2 bases had no gene match. The CDR3 spans 13 residues. Looked up from germline, CDR1 is SGHNT and CDR2 is YENEEA. This clonotype was obtained from a human donor in good health. The sequenced sample consisted of T cells isolated from PBMCs. The chain employs TRBV11-3 and TRBJ2-7; 9 bases are shared with TRBD2. CDR3 DNA sequence: TGTGCCAGCAGCTTGGGGACTAGCAACGAGCAGTACTTC. Its translation: CASSLGTSNEQYF.